This T cell receptor beta chain was sequenced for a study of blood T cell repertoires in COVID-19. The protocol was immunoSEQ multiplex PCR, while the TCRdb copy is restricted to in-frame clones and leaves out a portion. In the table there are some 270,000 clones, roughly 81% of which are singletons. Germline V gene data show CDR1 as KGHSH and CDR2 as LQKENI. The CDR3 is 13 residues long. V shed 6 bases and J shed 6 bases, with 11 bases lying between them. Sequencing used PBMCs or T cells enriched from blood (not recorded which). This TCR was recovered from a woman aged 45-60 years who had been exposed to COVID-19. The chain recombines TRBV18 with TRBJ2-2; D ambiguous. This chain's CDR3 is CASSSVSAGELFF. Here the CDR3 DNA reads TGTGCCAGCTCCTCGGTCAGCGCCGGGGAGCTGTTTTTT.